Presented here are 13 T cell receptor beta chains from one specimen sequenced in a study of T-cell reconstitution after alpha-beta-depleted transplantation in children. The library targeted TCRbeta and was prepared with unique molecular identifiers. TCRdb reanalysed the PCR reads using MiXCR and keeps one entry per CDR3 protein. Among 120,000 or so distinct CDR3 sequences listed, about a tenth were seen once. The source was PBMCs from the stem cell graft donor, collected from the stem cell graft. The receptors here all came from a human donor who donated a stem cell graft to a child with acute lymphoblastic leukemia.

This clonotype has a count of ten or more. The J gene is TRBJ2-1, the V gene TRBV6-1; D might be TRBD1 (5 bases). This CDR3 has 14 amino acids. Between the trimmed V and J ends, which lost 5 bases and 5 bases, there was a span of 13 bases. From germline, CDR1 is MNHNS and CDR2 SASEGT. CDR3 DNA: TGTGCCAGCAGTAAGGGGTTTGCGAACAATGAGCAGTTCTTC. Translated, it gives CASSKGFANNEQFF.

This clonotype was seen at least ten times. The V gene is TRBV20-1, the J gene TRBJ1-1, with D uncertain. CDR1 is DFQATT, CDR2 SNEGSKA, per germline (reference sequence). The CDR3 has 13 residues. Trimming shortened V by 3 bases and J by 10 bases, and 18 bases separated the two germline ends. This CDR3 is CSASLAQVGGAFF. In DNA, the CDR3 is TGCAGTGCTAGCTTAGCCCAGGTTGGAGGAGCTTTCTTT.

The table lists this clonotype with many counts. J is TRBJ2-3 and V is TRBV20-1, with D perhaps TRBD1 (5 bases). Germline V gene data show CDR1 as DFQATT and CDR2 as SNEGSKA (reference sequence). Trimming removed 5 bases at V and 0 bases at J, with 18 bases between. The CDR3 sequence is 16 residues long. The CDR3 loop reads CSAGVGQGISTDTQYF. The DNA of the CDR3 is TGCAGTGCTGGAGTTGGGCAGGGCATAAGCACAGATACGCAGTATTTT.

The sample holds many counts of this clonotype. V gene TRBV4-2 combines with J gene TRBJ2-7, with 9 bases that match TRBD2. CDR1 and CDR2 from the germline V gene are LGHNA and YNFKEQ. J was trimmed by 5 bases and V by 4 bases; bases with no gene match: 18. CDR3 length equals 18 residues. The CDR3 sequence is CASSRRSGRPVEGDEQYF. Written as DNA, the CDR3 is TGTGCCAGCAGCCGCCGAAGCGGGAGGCCCGTCGAGGGGGACGAGCAGTACTTC.

This clonotype was counted at least ten times. J is TRBJ2-7 and V is TRBV27, with no clear D. This CDR3 has 14 amino acids. V was cut by 4 bases and J by 2 bases, with 12 bases left in between. In germline, CDR1 is MNHEY, CDR2 SMNVEV (reference sequence). For the CDR3, the DNA is TGTGCCAGCAGTTCAATCTCCCGTACCTACGAGCAGTACTTC. Protein sequence: CASSSISRTYEQYF.

This clonotype has at least ten counts. This chain connects TRBV7-8 to TRBJ2-1; D unresolved. The CDR3 loop spans 13 amino acids. V was pared by 7 bases and J by 10 bases, with 17 bases between. Germline CDR1 and CDR2: SGHVS and FQNEAQ. CDR3 region: CASNTGHPAEQFF. CDR3 in DNA: TGTGCCAGCAACACCGGCCATCCGGCCGAGCAGTTCTTC.

This clonotype was detected many times. The chain couples TRBV25-1 to TRBJ2-3, with D perhaps matching TRBD1 (6 bases). The germline CDR1 and CDR2 sequences are MGHDK and SYGVNS. The CDR3 spans 15 residues. Trimming pared 3 bases from V and 0 bases from J, leaving 10 bases between. Here the CDR3 DNA reads TGTGCCAGCAGTGAGGACAGAACTAGCACAGATACGCAGTATTTT. Amino acids: CASSEDRTSTDTQYF.

This clonotype was recorded many times. This chain links TRBV7-9 with TRBJ2-3; TRBD1 matches 7 bases. This CDR3 region has 15 residues. Germline CDR1 SEHNR, CDR2 FQNEAQ (reference sequence). The J segment lost 2 bases and the V segment lost 5 bases, leaving 7 bases of the junction unmatched. The CDR3 nucleotides read TGTGCCAGCAGCCAGACAGGGAAACACACAGATACGCAGTATTTT. Amino acid sequence: CASSQTGKHTDTQYF.

The gene calls are TRBV19 and TRBJ1-3; D is undetermined. Trimming took off 6 bases at V and 0 bases at J, with 9 bases between the two ends. Germline V gene data show CDR1 as LNHDA and CDR2 as SQIVND (reference sequence). The length of the CDR3 is 14 residues. CDR3 region: CASRIWGSGNTIYF. The DNA of the CDR3 is TGTGCCAGTAGAATTTGGGGCTCTGGAAACACCATATATTTT.

This clonotype appeared many times. The CDR3 nucleotides are TGCAGTGCTAGAGAGGGTACGATGAACACTGAAGCTTTCTTT. As protein: CSAREGTMNTEAFF. The genes are TRBV20-1 and TRBJ1-1; no definite D call. Germline lookup yields CDR1 DFQATT and CDR2 SNEGSKA (reference sequence). The CDR3 is 14 amino acids. V was trimmed by 0 bases and J by 0 bases, leaving 8 bases between them.

Many counts were recorded for this clonotype. The chain joins TRBV29-1 to TRBJ2-7; the match to TRBD1 covers 9 bases. Trimming removed 4 bases from V and 4 bases from J; junction bases left unmatched: 8. The length of the CDR3 is 14 residues. In germline, CDR1 is SQVTM, CDR2 ANQGSEA. The CDR3 is CSVGEKQGAYEQYF. In nucleotides, the CDR3 is TGCAGCGTTGGAGAAAAACAGGGGGCTTACGAGCAGTACTTC.

This clonotype has a count of ten or more. The rearrangement links TRBV12-3 or TRBV12-4 to TRBJ1-5; 7 bases map to TRBD1. The CDR3 loop spans 16 amino acids. J gave up 1 base and V 6 bases, and 9 bases lay outside the gene matches. The CDR3 sequence is CASRGTGDRSNQPQHF. CDR3 coding DNA: TGTGCCAGCAGGGGAACAGGGGACAGAAGCAATCAGCCCCAGCATTTT.

With regard to this clonotype: This sequence may be a read error, since a much larger clone differs from it by one base. The chain carries TRBV7-2 and TRBJ1-2; 7 positions agree with TRBD1. The junction had 8 bases not matched to a gene; V was cut back by 4 bases and J by 12 bases. The CDR3 is 12 amino acids. Germline V gene sequence: CDR1 SGHTA, CDR2 FQGNSA. CDR3 bases: TGTGCCAGCAGCTACTCCCAGGGGGGCCACACCTTC. Translated: CASSYSQGGHTF.